This T cell receptor (beta chain) was sequenced for a study of early T cells in non-severe SARS-CoV-2 infection. Study overall: The study sequenced bulk RNA from unsorted whole blood, with chains unpaired.

Individual cDNA molecules received unique molecular identifiers. TCRdb re-called the 5' RACE reads through MiXCR, storing one row per CDR3 protein. The repertoire consists of about 27,000 distinct CDR3 sequences, with approximately 5.1% occurring once and the leading ten covering under 4.5%. V lost 4 bases, J lost 2 bases, and 7 bases stayed unmatched. Per germline, CDR1 LNHDA and CDR2 SQIVND (reference sequence). The CDR3 length is 17 residues. The sequenced sample was whole blood. The sequence derives from an adult who was a healthcare worker with PCR-confirmed SARS-CoV-2 infection or an uninfected control (not recorded which). The genes are TRBV19 and TRBJ2-2; 10 nucleotides agree with TRBD2. The CDR3 DNA reads TGTGCCAGTAGTACCACCACTAGCGGGGCTAACACCGGGGAGCTGTTTTTT. The encoded protein is CASSTTTSGANTGELFF. The entire variable domain, with the rest obtained from reference TRBV19 and TRBJ2-2, is as follows: DGGITQSPKYLFRKEGQNVTLSCEQNLNHDAMYWYRQDPGQGLRLIYYSQIVNDFQKGDIAEGYSVSREKKESFPLTVTSAQKNPTAFYLCASSTTTSGANTGELFFGEGSRLTVL.